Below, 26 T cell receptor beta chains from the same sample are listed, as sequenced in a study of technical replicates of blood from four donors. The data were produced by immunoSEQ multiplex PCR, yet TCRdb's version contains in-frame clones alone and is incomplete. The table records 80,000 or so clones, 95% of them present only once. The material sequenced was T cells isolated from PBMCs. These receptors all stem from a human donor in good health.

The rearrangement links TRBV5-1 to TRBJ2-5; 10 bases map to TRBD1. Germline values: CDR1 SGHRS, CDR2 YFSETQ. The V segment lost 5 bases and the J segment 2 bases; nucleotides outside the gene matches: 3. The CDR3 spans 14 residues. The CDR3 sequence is CASRDRGKQETQYF. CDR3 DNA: TGCGCCAGCAGGGACAGGGGGAAGCAAGAGACCCAGTACTTC.

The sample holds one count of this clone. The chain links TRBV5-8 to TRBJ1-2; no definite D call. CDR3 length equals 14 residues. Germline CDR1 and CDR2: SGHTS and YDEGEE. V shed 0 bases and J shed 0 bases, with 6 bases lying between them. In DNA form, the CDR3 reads TGTGCCAGCAGCTTGGGTGGCCCTAACTATGGCTACACCTTC. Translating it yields CASSLGGPNYGYTF.

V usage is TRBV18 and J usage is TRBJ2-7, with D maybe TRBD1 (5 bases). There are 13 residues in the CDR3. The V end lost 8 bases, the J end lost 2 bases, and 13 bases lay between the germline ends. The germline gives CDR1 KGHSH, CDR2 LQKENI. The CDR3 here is CASLDRFAYEQYF. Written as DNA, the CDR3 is TGTGCCAGCCTAGACAGATTTGCCTACGAGCAGTACTTC.

CDR3 loop: CASRPGLAGRSDTQYF. In DNA, the CDR3 is TGTGCCAGCAGACCCGGACTAGCGGGACGGTCAGATACGCAGTATTTT. The chain combines TRBV28 with TRBJ2-3; 12 bases match TRBD2. Germline CDR1 and CDR2: MDHEN and SYDVKM. The V segment lost 6 bases and the J segment 4 bases; nucleotides outside the gene matches: 8. The CDR3 totals 16 residues.

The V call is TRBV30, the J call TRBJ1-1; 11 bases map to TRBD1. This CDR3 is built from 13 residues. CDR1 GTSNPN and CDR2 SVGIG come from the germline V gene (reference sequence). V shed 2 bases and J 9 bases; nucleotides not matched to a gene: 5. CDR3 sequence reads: CAWSLGTGGQAFF. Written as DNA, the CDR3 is TGTGCCTGGAGTTTAGGGACAGGGGGTCAAGCTTTCTTT.

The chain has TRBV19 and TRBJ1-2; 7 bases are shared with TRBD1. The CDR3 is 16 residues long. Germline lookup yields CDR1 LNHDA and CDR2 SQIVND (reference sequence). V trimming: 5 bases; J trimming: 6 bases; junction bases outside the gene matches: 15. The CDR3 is CASSPPTGKVSDGYTF. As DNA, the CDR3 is TGTGCCAGTAGTCCGCCGACAGGGAAAGTCTCAGATGGCTACACCTTC.

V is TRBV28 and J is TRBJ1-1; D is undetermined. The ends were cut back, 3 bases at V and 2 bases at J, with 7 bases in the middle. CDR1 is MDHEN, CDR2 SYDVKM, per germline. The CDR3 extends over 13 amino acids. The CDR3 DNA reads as TGTGCCAGCAGTTTGTCACATAACACTGAAGCTTTCTTT. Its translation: CASSLSHNTEAFF.

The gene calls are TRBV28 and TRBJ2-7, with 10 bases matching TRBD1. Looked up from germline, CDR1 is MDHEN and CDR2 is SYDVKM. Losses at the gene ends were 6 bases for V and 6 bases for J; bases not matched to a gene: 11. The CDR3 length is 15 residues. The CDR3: CASRPSGQGYSEQYF. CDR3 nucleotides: TGTGCCAGCAGGCCTTCGGGACAGGGGTACAGCGAGCAGTACTTC.

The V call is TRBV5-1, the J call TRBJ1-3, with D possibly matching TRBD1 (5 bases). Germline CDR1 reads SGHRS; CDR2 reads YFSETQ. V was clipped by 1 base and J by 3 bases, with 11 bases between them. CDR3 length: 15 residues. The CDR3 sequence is CASSLNGAGGNTIYF. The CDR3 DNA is TGCGCCAGCAGCTTGAATGGGGCCGGTGGAAACACCATATATTTT. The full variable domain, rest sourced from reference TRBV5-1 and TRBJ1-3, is KAGVTQTPRYLIKTRGQQVTLSCSPISGHRSVSWYQQTPGQGLQFLFEYFSETQRNKGNFPGRFSGRQFSNSRSEMNVSTLELGDSALYLCASSLNGAGGNTIYFGEGSWLTVV.

The CDR3 DNA is TGCGCCAGCAGCTTGGGGCAGGGAGGAGTGCAGTACTTC. This gives the protein CASSLGQGGVQYF. This chain connects TRBV5-1 to TRBJ2-7; possibly TRBD2 for D (6 bases). The CDR3 has 13 amino acids. The germline V gene has CDR1 SGHRS and CDR2 YFSETQ. Trimming took 0 bases from V and 9 from J, leaving 13 bases between them. Using reference TRBV5-1 and TRBJ2-7 for the parts outside the CDR3, the full variable domain is KAGVTQTPRYLIKTRGQQVTLSCSPISGHRSVSWYQQTPGQGLQFLFEYFSETQRNKGNFPGRFSGRQFSNSRSEMNVSTLELGDSALYLCASSLGQGGVQYFGPGTRLTVT.

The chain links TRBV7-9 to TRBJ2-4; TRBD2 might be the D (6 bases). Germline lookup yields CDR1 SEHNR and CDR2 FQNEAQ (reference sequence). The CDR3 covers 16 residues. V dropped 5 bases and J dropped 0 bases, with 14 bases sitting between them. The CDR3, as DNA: TGTGCCAGCAGCCCACAAGGGGACTTAGCCAAAAACATTCAGTACTTC. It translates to CASSPQGDLAKNIQYF.

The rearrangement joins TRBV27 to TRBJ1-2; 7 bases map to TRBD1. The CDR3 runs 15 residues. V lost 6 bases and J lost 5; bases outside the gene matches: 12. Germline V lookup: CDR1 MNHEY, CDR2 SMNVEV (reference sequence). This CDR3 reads CASRAGSGQHYGYTF. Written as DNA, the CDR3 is TGTGCCAGCAGAGCCGGCTCGGGACAGCATTATGGCTACACCTTC.

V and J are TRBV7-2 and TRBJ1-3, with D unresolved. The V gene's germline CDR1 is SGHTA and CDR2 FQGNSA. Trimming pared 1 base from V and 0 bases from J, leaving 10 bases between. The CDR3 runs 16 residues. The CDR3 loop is CASSLGFSDSGNTIYF. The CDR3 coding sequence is TGTGCCAGCAGCTTAGGTTTCAGCGACTCTGGAAACACCATATATTTT.

The CDR3 DNA reads TGTGCCAGCAGCCGTTACAGGGCGAACACTGAAGCTTTCTTT. This encodes CASSRYRANTEAFF. The chain couples TRBV6-6 to TRBJ1-1; TRBD1 might be the D (6 bases). This CDR3 contains 14 residues. CDR1 and CDR2 from the germline V gene are MNHNY and SVGAGI (reference sequence). Deletions cut 6 bases from V and 1 base from J, with 12 bases between.

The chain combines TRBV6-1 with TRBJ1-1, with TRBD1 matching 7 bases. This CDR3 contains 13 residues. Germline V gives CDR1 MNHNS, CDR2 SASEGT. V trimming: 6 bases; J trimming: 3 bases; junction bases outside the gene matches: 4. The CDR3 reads CASSHTGDTEAFF. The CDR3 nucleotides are TGTGCCAGCAGCCACACAGGGGACACTGAAGCTTTCTTT.

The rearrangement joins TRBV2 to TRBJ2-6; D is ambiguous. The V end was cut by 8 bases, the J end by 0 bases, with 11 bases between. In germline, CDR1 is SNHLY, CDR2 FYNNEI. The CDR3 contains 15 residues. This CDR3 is CASSPSLSGANVLTF. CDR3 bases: TGTGCCAGCTCTCCAAGCCTCTCTGGGGCCAACGTCCTGACTTTC.

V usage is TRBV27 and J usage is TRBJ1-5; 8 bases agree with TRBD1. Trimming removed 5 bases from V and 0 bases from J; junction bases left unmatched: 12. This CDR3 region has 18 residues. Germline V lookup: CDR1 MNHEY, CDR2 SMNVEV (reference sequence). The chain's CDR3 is CASSPYWTGINSNQPQHF. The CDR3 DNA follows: TGTGCCAGCAGTCCTTACTGGACAGGGATTAATAGCAATCAGCCCCAGCATTTT.

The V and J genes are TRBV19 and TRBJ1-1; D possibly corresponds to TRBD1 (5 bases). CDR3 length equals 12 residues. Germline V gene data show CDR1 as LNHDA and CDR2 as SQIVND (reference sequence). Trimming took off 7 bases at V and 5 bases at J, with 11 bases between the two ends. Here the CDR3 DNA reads TGTGCCAGTACCGGGGGGTGGACTGAAGCTTTCTTT. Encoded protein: CASTGGWTEAFF. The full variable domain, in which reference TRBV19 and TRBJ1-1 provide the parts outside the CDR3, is DGGITQSPKYLFRKEGQNVTLSCEQNLNHDAMYWYRQDPGQGLRLIYYSQIVNDFQKGDIAEGYSVSREKKESFPLTVTSAQKNPTAFYLCASTGGWTEAFFGQGTRLTVV.

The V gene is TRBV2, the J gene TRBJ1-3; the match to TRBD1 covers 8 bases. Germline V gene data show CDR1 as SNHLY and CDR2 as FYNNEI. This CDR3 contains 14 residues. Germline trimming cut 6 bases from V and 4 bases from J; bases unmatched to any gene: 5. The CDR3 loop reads CASRDRVTGNTIYF. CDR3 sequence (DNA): TGTGCCAGCAGGGACAGGGTGACCGGAAACACCATATATTTT.

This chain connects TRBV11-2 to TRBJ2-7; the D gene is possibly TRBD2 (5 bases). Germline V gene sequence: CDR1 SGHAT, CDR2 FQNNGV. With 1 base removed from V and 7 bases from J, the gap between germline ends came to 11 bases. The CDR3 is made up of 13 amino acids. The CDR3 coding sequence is TGTGCCAGCAGCTTAGCCGGACGACTAGAGCAGTACTTC. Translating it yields CASSLAGRLEQYF.

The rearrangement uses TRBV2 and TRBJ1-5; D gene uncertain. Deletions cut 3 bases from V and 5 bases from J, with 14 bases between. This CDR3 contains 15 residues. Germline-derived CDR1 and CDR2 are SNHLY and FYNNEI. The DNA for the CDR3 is TGTGCCAGCAGTGAGCAGGACGGACTCCATCAGCCCCAGCATTTT. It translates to CASSEQDGLHQPQHF.

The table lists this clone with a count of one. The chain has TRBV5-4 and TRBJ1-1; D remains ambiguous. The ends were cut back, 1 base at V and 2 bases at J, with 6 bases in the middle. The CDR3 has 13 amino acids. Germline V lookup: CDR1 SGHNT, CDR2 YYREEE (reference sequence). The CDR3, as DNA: TGTGCCAGCAGCTTGCGGGGAAACACTGAAGCTTTCTTT. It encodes CASSLRGNTEAFF.

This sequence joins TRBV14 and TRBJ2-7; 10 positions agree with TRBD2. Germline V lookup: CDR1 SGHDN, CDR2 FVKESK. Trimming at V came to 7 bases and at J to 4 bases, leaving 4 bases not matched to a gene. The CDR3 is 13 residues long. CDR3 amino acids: CASKGSGRYEQYF. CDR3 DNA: TGTGCCAGCAAAGGTAGCGGGAGGTACGAGCAGTACTTC.

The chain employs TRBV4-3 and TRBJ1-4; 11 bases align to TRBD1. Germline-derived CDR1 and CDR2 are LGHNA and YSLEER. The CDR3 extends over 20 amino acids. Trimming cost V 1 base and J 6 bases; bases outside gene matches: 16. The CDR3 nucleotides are TGCGCCAGCAGCCAAGTGGACAGGGGGCGCTTCTTATTACGGGATGAAAAACTGTTTTTT. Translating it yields CASSQVDRGRFLLRDEKLFF.

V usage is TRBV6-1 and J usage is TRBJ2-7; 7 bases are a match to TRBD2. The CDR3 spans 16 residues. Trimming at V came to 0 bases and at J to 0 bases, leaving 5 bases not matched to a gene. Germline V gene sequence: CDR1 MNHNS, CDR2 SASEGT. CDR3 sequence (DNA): TGTGCCAGCAGTGAAGCTGCGCGGGAGACCTCCTACGAGCAGTACTTC. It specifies CASSEAARETSYEQYF.

The CDR3 protein is CASIPSDHYTEAFF. DNA for the CDR3: TGTGCCAGTATTCCCTCCGATCACTACACTGAAGCTTTCTTT. J is TRBJ1-1 and V is TRBV19; no reliable D call. Germline CDR1 LNHDA, CDR2 SQIVND (reference sequence). The ends were cut back, 7 bases at V and 3 bases at J, with 15 bases in the middle. The CDR3 has 14 amino acids. The complete variable domain, with remaining parts taken from reference TRBV19 and TRBJ1-1, reads DGGITQSPKYLFRKEGQNVTLSCEQNLNHDAMYWYRQDPGQGLRLIYYSQIVNDFQKGDIAEGYSVSREKKESFPLTVTSAQKNPTAFYLCASIPSDHYTEAFFGQGTRLTVV.